These 13 T cell receptor beta chains originate from one sample sequenced in a study of cytomegalovirus exposure and HLA in healthy donors. The study ran its PCR with 60 Vbeta and 13 Jbeta primers. Method: immunoSEQ multiplex PCR; TCRdb's copy keeps in-frame clones and lacks some. The sample holds 95,000 to 150,000 clones, about 76% seen once. Sequenced sample: PBMCs. The receptors derive from a woman in her sixties in good health and CMV-seropositive.

V is TRBV7-2 and J is TRBJ2-7; possibly TRBD1 for D (8 bases). V dropped 1 base and J dropped 0 bases, with 22 bases sitting between them. This CDR3 comprises 19 residues. Germline V gene lookup returns CDR1 SGHTA and CDR2 FQGNSA. Here the CDR3 reads CASSLDAGGSWGGSYEQYF. The DNA of the CDR3 is TGTGCCAGCAGCTTAGACGCAGGGGGCAGTTGGGGGGGCTCCTACGAGCAGTACTTC.

V is TRBV6-5 and J is TRBJ2-3, with D possibly matching TRBD1 (5 bases). Germline assignment: CDR1 MNHEY and CDR2 SVGAGI. V was cut by 6 bases and J by 2 bases, with 12 bases left in between. CDR3 length equals 14 residues. This CDR3 reads CASRTWGSTDTQYF. CDR3 bases: TGTGCCAGCAGGACCTGGGGCTCCACAGATACGCAGTATTTT.

The chain couples TRBV5-1 to TRBJ2-2; TRBD2 is a possible D gene (5 bases). The V gene's germline CDR1 is SGHRS and CDR2 YFSETQ. The CDR3 loop spans 16 amino acids. V gave up 0 bases and J gave up 2 bases, with 11 bases separating them. The DNA of the CDR3 is TGCGCCAGCAGCTTGGCGGCTAGCCGAAACACCGGGGAGCTGTTTTTT. Protein product: CASSLAASRNTGELFF.

V usage is TRBV19 and J usage is TRBJ2-7, with D hard to call. Germline CDR1 reads LNHDA; CDR2 reads SQIVND (reference sequence). Trimming removed 3 bases at V and 0 bases at J, with 9 bases between. The CDR3 has 14 amino acids. This CDR3 reads CASSIRDNSYEQYF. The CDR3 DNA follows: TGTGCCAGTAGTATCCGAGACAACTCCTACGAGCAGTACTTC.

The table lists this clone with a count of one. The chain has TRBV5-1 and TRBJ1-2; a weak D match, TRBD1 (5 bases). V was pared by 2 bases and J by 3 bases, with 11 bases between. The CDR3 covers 14 residues. Germline-derived CDR1 and CDR2 are SGHRS and YFSETQ. DNA of the CDR3: TGCGCCAGCAGCTTTTCCGGGACTGACTATGGCTACACCTTC. Amino acid sequence: CASSFSGTDYGYTF.

Concerning this clone: Mismatch with germline at one junction end may stem from a read error. The J gene is TRBJ1-5, the V gene TRBV5-5; weak D call: TRBD1 (6 bases). The CDR3 is 16 amino acids. Germline V gene data show CDR1 as SGHKS and CDR2 as YYEKEE (reference sequence). The CDR3 protein is CASSLGPGELSQPQHF. CDR3 DNA sequence: TGTGCCAGCAGTTTGGGCCCAGGGGAATTAAGTCAGCCCCAGCATTTT.

The chain has TRBV5-1 and TRBJ1-2; D gene uncertain. Trimming pared 4 bases from V and 4 bases from J, leaving 14 bases between. The CDR3 runs to 14 residues. Germline lookup yields CDR1 SGHRS and CDR2 YFSETQ. CDR3 nucleotides: TGCGCCAGCAGCCCAACGGGTCGCTCCTATGGCTACACCTTC. Its protein is CASSPTGRSYGYTF.

The chain has TRBV5-1 and TRBJ2-5, with 7 bases lining up with TRBD2. Trimming took 0 bases from V and 11 from J; bases not matched to a gene: 13. The CDR3 is 15 amino acids. CDR1 SGHRS and CDR2 YFSETQ come from the germline V gene. CDR3 sequence reads: CASSLGAGAVGEQYF. The CDR3, as DNA: TGCGCCAGCAGCTTGGGTGCGGGAGCGGTGGGAGAGCAGTACTTC.

The gene calls are TRBV7-2 and TRBJ2-7; no definite D call. Deletions cut 1 base from V and 0 bases from J, with 10 bases between. The length of the CDR3 is 15 residues. Germline V lookup: CDR1 SGHTA, CDR2 FQGNSA. CDR3 bases: TGTGCCAGCAGCTTAGGGTATAGGAGCTCCTACGAGCAGTACTTC. Translated: CASSLGYRSSYEQYF.

The chain employs TRBV7-3 and TRBJ1-2, with a possible D match to TRBD1 (5 bases). CDR1 and CDR2 (germline): SGHTA, FQGTGA. The CDR3 totals 15 residues. Trimming took 5 bases from V and 8 from J, leaving 21 bases between them. The CDR3 DNA reads TGTGCCAGCAGCGAGCCTGACAGCCCACCTGGGGGCTACACCTTC. Its protein product is CASSEPDSPPGGYTF. Full variable domain (rest looked up from reference TRBV7-3 and TRBJ1-2): GAGVSQTPSNKVTEKGKYVELRCDPISGHTALYWYRQSLGQGPEFLIYFQGTGAADDSGLPNDRFFAVRPEGSVSTLKIQRTERGDSAVYLCASSEPDSPPGGYTFGSGTRLTVV.

V is TRBV4-1 and J is TRBJ2-3; 8 nucleotides line up with TRBD1. The ends lost 4 bases at V and 2 bases at J; junction bases unmatched: 5. Germline V CDR1 and CDR2: MGHRA, YSYEKL. The CDR3 runs to 15 residues. The CDR3 spells CASSPDRGSTDTQYF. CDR3 nucleotide sequence: TGCGCCAGCAGCCCAGACAGGGGCTCCACAGATACGCAGTATTTT.

This clone has just a few counts. This chain links TRBV4-3 with TRBJ2-4; 8 nucleotides line up with TRBD2. The CDR3 has 13 residues. Trimming cost V 5 bases and J 7 bases; bases outside gene matches: 4. The germline V gene encodes CDR1 LGHNA and CDR2 YSLEER. CDR3 in amino acids: CASSSVAGNIQYF. The CDR3 nucleotides are TGCGCCAGCAGCTCCGTAGCGGGGAACATTCAGTACTTC.

The CDR3 DNA reads as TGTGCCAGCAGGAAGTCCCCCGGGACAGGGTATGGCTACACCTTC. Its translation is CASRKSPGTGYGYTF. The rearrangement joins TRBV6-4 to TRBJ1-2, with TRBD1 matching 9 bases. The germline CDR1 and CDR2 sequences are MRHNA and SNTAGT. The CDR3 is 15 residues long. The trim removed 6 bases at V and 5 bases at J, leaving 10 bases unmatched.